Listed below are T cell receptor beta chains from one sample, sequenced in a study of T cells in Graves' hyperthyroidism and ophthalmopathy. TCRdb used MiXCR to reprocess the multiplex PCR reads, holding one entry per CDR3 protein. Among fewer than 550,000 distinct CDR3 sequences listed, roughly 24% were seen once. The sequenced sample was blood. The receptors here all came from a young woman with Graves' ophthalmopathy. CDR3s include the opening cysteine and the closing phenylalanine or tryptophan.

TRBV7-9	TRBJ1-1	CASSPGTGEGAFF
TRBV2	TRBJ2-2	CATGQGANTGELFF
TRBV7-6	TRBJ1-4	CASSLGAGIEKLFF
TRBV6-1	TRBJ1-5	CASNTQGDSNQPQHF
TRBV12-3/TRBV12-4	TRBJ1-2	CASRRGQGGGYTF
TRBV30	TRBJ2-7	CAWSVPHQAYEQYF
TRBV6-1	TRBJ1-2	CASSEAHGVSPTYGYTF
TRBV20-1	TRBJ1-3	CSARTNTGTGAYSGNTIYF
TRBV30	TRBJ1-1	CAWSWGNTEAFF
TRBV25-1	TRBJ2-5	CASSESGGGETQYF
TRBV29-1	TRBJ1-2	CSVLGNDGYTF
TRBV7-9	TRBJ1-1	CASSFGWSTEAFF
TRBV7-9	TRBJ1-1	CASSLESVQAFF
TRBV4-2	TRBJ2-7	CASSQERSGGVKDEQYF
TRBV9	TRBJ2-5	CASSPEGVGTQYF
TRBV29-1	TRBJ1-2	CSVWGQGTPLRYGYTF
TRBV7-2	TRBJ1-2	CASSLGVSYGYTF
TRBV20-1	TRBJ1-5	CSASGSISQPQHF
TRBV24-1	TRBJ2-5	CATAAGAGLWQETQYF
TRBV20-1	TRBJ1-2	CSALIGAPWGQGYTF
TRBV28	TRBJ1-2	CAAQGHGYTF
TRBV12-3/TRBV12-4	TRBJ1-5	CASSFVGDGNQPQHF
TRBV20-1	TRBJ1-2	CSASRGNGYTF
TRBV10-3	TRBJ1-2	CAISESTLRQGQNGYTF
TRBV3-1	TRBJ1-1	CASSMTGLNTEAFF
TRBV27	TRBJ2-7	CASSLKPTGVEQYF
TRBV7-2	TRBJ2-7	CASSFVAGGQYEQYF
TRBV20-1	TRBJ1-2	CSARDRGGSGYTF
TRBV5-1	TRBJ1-2	CASSPRGARAYGYTF
TRBV9	TRBJ1-1	CASSFHPGQGEAFF
TRBV6-2/TRBV6-3	TRBJ1-2	CASSYSIMPGGPGVYGYTF
TRBV6-5	TRBJ1-1	CASSYSRMSGSTEAFF
TRBV29-1	TRBJ1-2	CSVSAHPGQTTF
TRBV11-2	TRBJ2-7	CASSFSGRRAYEQYF
TRBV6-2/TRBV6-3	TRBJ1-1	CASGRQSTEAFF
TRBV6-1	TRBJ1-2	CASPLPVGGNYGYTF
TRBV25-1	TRBJ2-5	CASSDPRGGETQYF
TRBV7-2	TRBJ2-7	CASSLPPSYEQYF
TRBV20-1	TRBJ1-2	CSASVDTETDYGYTF
TRBV20-1	TRBJ1-1	CSPGLENTEAFF
TRBV28	TRBJ1-1	CASRDRDYTEAFF
TRBV4-2	TRBJ2-2	CASSQAGGDYTGELFF
TRBV6-2/TRBV6-3	TRBJ2-7	CASSYSSGLGYEQYF
TRBV4-1	TRBJ1-1	CASSQDDLNTEAFF
TRBV3-1	TRBJ1-1	CASSQPSQGGTEAFF
TRBV12-3/TRBV12-4	TRBJ2-5	CASSLALAGGPETQYF
TRBV7-2	TRBJ2-7	CASSLENSFYEQYF
TRBV7-9	TRBJ1-1	CASSSQGDSEAFF
TRBV9	TRBJ2-2	CASSVDSTGELFF
TRBV11-2	TRBJ2-1	CASSLVFSGGTNEQFF
TRBV19	TRBJ1-2	CASSQGAYNYGYTF
TRBV4-1	TRBJ2-7	CASSQDMAGGLYEQYF
TRBV6-2/TRBV6-3	TRBJ1-2	CASSLDRVIYGYTF
TRBV11-2	TRBJ2-5	CASSLRARGQPSMTQYF
TRBV6-2/TRBV6-3	TRBJ1-5	CASSYSGGGFNSNQPQHF